This entry lists 25 T cell receptor beta chains sequenced from one sample in a study of cytomegalovirus exposure and HLA in healthy donors. The data were produced by immunoSEQ multiplex PCR, yet TCRdb's version contains in-frame clones alone and is incomplete. This table holds 150,000 to 200,000 clones, 85% found once. Specimen: PBMCs. These receptor sequences come from a man in his late teens or twenties in good health and CMV-seropositive.

V usage is TRBV5-1 and J usage is TRBJ2-7, with no clear D. The germline V and J ends were trimmed by 0 bases and 1 base, with 11 bases remaining between them. Germline CDR1 reads SGHRS; CDR2 reads YFSETQ. This CDR3 is built from 15 residues. The CDR3 nucleotides read TGCGCCAGCAGCTTGGGTAAGCCCCTTTCCTACGAGCAGTACTTC. Translating it yields CASSLGKPLSYEQYF.

The sample holds one count of this clone. The V and J genes are TRBV5-1 and TRBJ1-4, with D possibly TRBD1 on 6 matching bases. Germline V gene lookup returns CDR1 SGHRS and CDR2 YFSETQ. The CDR3 spans 15 residues. Trimming pared 4 bases from V and 7 bases from J, leaving 17 bases between. CDR3 coding DNA: TGCGCCAGCAGCGTCGACAGGTCTCAGACTGAAAAACTGTTTTTT. It is translated as CASSVDRSQTEKLFF.

The J gene is TRBJ2-1, the V gene TRBV19; TRBD2 might be the D (6 bases). Germline V gene data show CDR1 as LNHDA and CDR2 as SQIVND (reference sequence). Trimming removed 5 bases from V and 7 bases from J, with 15 bases in between. This CDR3 has 14 residues. CDR3 amino acids: CASSRGWAGNEQFF. The CDR3 DNA reads TGTGCCAGTAGTCGTGGCTGGGCGGGGAATGAGCAGTTCTTC.

The chain is built from TRBV30 and TRBJ2-3; TRBD2 agrees at 14 bases. The CDR3 has 16 residues. V was pared by 0 bases and J by 3 bases, with 2 bases of the junction left unmatched. Germline values: CDR1 GTSNPN, CDR2 SVGIG (reference sequence). The CDR3 coding sequence is TGTGCCTGGAGTGTTGGGACTAGCGGGAGAACAGATACGCAGTATTTT. Protein product: CAWSVGTSGRTDTQYF. Variable domain in full (rest from reference TRBV30 and TRBJ2-3): SQTIHQWPATLVQPVGSPLSLECTVEGTSNPNLYWYRQAAGRGLQLLFYSVGIGQISSEVPQNLSASRPQDRQFILSSKKLLLSDSGFYLCAWSVGTSGRTDTQYFGPGTRLTVL.

V gene TRBV2 combines with J gene TRBJ2-3, with D possibly TRBD1 on 6 matching bases. This CDR3 spans 17 amino acids. Per germline, CDR1 SNHLY and CDR2 FYNNEI. Trimming removed 9 bases from V and 0 bases from J, with 22 bases in between. As DNA, the CDR3 is TGTGCCAGTTCGTGGCCCAGGGGTCTGTCCAGCACAGATACGCAGTATTTT. It yields the protein CASSWPRGLSSTDTQYF.

The rearrangement links TRBV15 to TRBJ2-7; possibly TRBD1 for D (5 bases). CDR1 and CDR2 from the germline V gene are LNHNV and YYDKDF (reference sequence). The CDR3 runs to 13 residues. The V gene lost 8 bases and the J gene lost 0 bases, with 11 bases spanning the gap. The DNA for the CDR3 is TGTGCCACCGGAAGGGGCTTCTCCTACGAGCAGTACTTC. This sequence encodes CATGRGFSYEQYF.

The rearrangement joins TRBV10-3 to TRBJ2-3; 7 bases are shared with TRBD2. The CDR3 runs 16 residues. The germline V gene encodes CDR1 ENHRY and CDR2 SYGVKD. With 0 bases clipped from V and 5 bases from J, the junction kept 8 bases outside the gene matches. The CDR3 DNA reads TGTGCCATCAGTGAGTCTGGCGGGGGAGGTGTAGATACGCAGTATTTT. The encoded protein is CAISESGGGGVDTQYF.

In this sample, this clone turned up once. The chain joins TRBV4-1 to TRBJ2-3; 10 bases match TRBD1. This CDR3 is 15 amino acids long. V was pared by 4 bases and J by 3 bases, with 4 bases of the junction left unmatched. CDR1 and CDR2 (germline): MGHRA, YSYEKL. The CDR3 loop reads CASSRGQGETDTQYF. The CDR3 nucleotides are TGCGCCAGCAGCCGAGGACAGGGGGAGACAGATACGCAGTATTTT.

The chain has TRBV27 and TRBJ2-5, with 9 bases matching TRBD1. The germline V gene has CDR1 MNHEY and CDR2 SMNVEV (reference sequence). The V gene end was trimmed by 5 bases and the J gene end by 4 bases; junction bases not matched to a gene: 2. The CDR3 spans 13 residues. The CDR3 DNA follows: TGTGCCAGCAGTCACAGGGGGCGAGAGACCCAGTACTTC. Its protein product is CASSHRGRETQYF.

The chain has TRBV6-5 and TRBJ2-7; D not certain. The V end lost 4 bases, the J end lost 5 bases, and 6 bases lay between the germline ends. The CDR3 totals 11 residues. CDR1 and CDR2 from the germline V gene are MNHEY and SVGAGI. CDR3 protein: CASSSSHEQYF. CDR3 sequence (DNA): TGTGCCAGCAGTTCATCCCACGAGCAGTACTTC.

In this sample, this clone turned up once. The CDR3, as DNA: TGTGCCAGCAGTTTCGTTGCGGGAGTCCAAGAGACCCAGTACTTC. It yields the protein CASSFVAGVQETQYF. The chain is built from TRBV28 and TRBJ2-5; 7 nucleotides match TRBD2. The CDR3 sequence is 15 residues long. J was trimmed by 1 base and V by 3 bases; bases with no gene match: 5. Germline V CDR1 and CDR2: MDHEN, SYDVKM.

The chain combines TRBV2 with TRBJ1-3; D unclear. With 5 bases removed from V and 2 bases from J, the gap between germline ends came to 10 bases. The CDR3 length is 14 residues. Per the germline V gene, CDR1 is SNHLY and CDR2 is FYNNEI. CDR3: CASSPRSAGNTIYF. CDR3 nucleotides: TGTGCCAGCAGTCCGCGAAGCGCTGGAAACACCATATATTTT.

V and J are TRBV5-1 and TRBJ2-1; TRBD1 matches at 7 bases. CDR1 and CDR2 from the germline V gene are SGHRS and YFSETQ. V shed 4 bases, J shed 6 bases, and the junction held 10 bases outside the gene matches. This CDR3 contains 15 residues. The CDR3 protein is CASSRDRVGFNEQFF. The CDR3 DNA reads TGCGCCAGCAGCCGCGACAGGGTAGGGTTCAATGAGCAGTTCTTC.

The gene calls are TRBV7-6 and TRBJ2-7; 9 bases fit TRBD2. Germline loops: CDR1 SGHVS, CDR2 FNYEAQ. V was clipped by 6 bases and J by 6 bases; unmatched bases: 12. The CDR3 is 15 residues long. The CDR3 is CASRPWAGGVGEQYF. As DNA, the CDR3 is TGTGCCAGCAGGCCTTGGGCGGGAGGGGTTGGCGAGCAGTACTTC.

This clone was observed a single time. In the same sample, other DNA sequences code for this CDR3. The chain couples TRBV4-2 to TRBJ2-7, with 8 positions matching TRBD1. This CDR3 has 16 amino acids. Per the germline V gene, CDR1 is LGHNA and CDR2 is YNFKEQ. V shed 1 base, J shed 4 bases, and the junction held 9 bases outside the gene matches. Written as DNA, the CDR3 is TGTGCCAGCAGCCAAGGGACCGGGACAGGATCATACGAGCAGTACTTC. It specifies CASSQGTGTGSYEQYF.

CDR3 amino acids: CASSPDRDTYEQYF. The CDR3 DNA is TGTGCCAGCAGCCCGGACAGGGACACCTACGAGCAGTACTTC. The chain is built from TRBV5-4 and TRBJ2-7; 8 bases are a match to TRBD1. Germline CDR1 reads SGHNT; CDR2 reads YYREEE (reference sequence). CDR3 length equals 14 residues. Trimming cost V 4 bases and J 2 bases; bases outside gene matches: 5.

V and J are TRBV19 and TRBJ1-5; D remains ambiguous. From germline, CDR1 is LNHDA and CDR2 SQIVND (reference sequence). Trimming shortened V by 0 bases and J by 1 base, and 16 bases separated the two germline ends. The CDR3 runs 18 residues. The chain's CDR3 is CASSIDPEADVSNQPQHF. For the CDR3, the DNA is TGTGCCAGTAGTATAGATCCGGAGGCCGATGTGAGCAATCAGCCCCAGCATTTT.

The J gene is TRBJ1-6, the V gene TRBV6-5, with no clear D. The V gene lost 4 bases and the J gene lost 8 bases, with 3 bases spanning the gap. CDR3 size: 11 residues. CDR1 and CDR2 (germline): MNHEY, SVGAGI. The DNA for the CDR3 is TGTGCCAGCAGTTCGGATTCACCCCTCCACTTT. Protein sequence: CASSSDSPLHF.

This chain connects TRBV6-6 to TRBJ2-5, with D tentatively TRBD1 (5 bases). The germline CDR1 and CDR2 sequences are MNHNY and SVGAGI (reference sequence). V shed 7 bases and J shed 4 bases, with 16 bases lying between them. This CDR3 has 14 amino acids. CDR3 DNA: TGTGCCAGCATGGGTTCACGAACAGGAGAGACCCAGTACTTC. Its protein product is CASMGSRTGETQYF.

This chain uses TRBV9 with TRBJ1-5; D remains ambiguous. CDR1 is SGDLS and CDR2 is YYNGEE in the germline V gene. V lost 0 bases and J 2 bases, leaving 18 bases between the germline ends. This CDR3 has 18 residues. DNA for the CDR3: TGTGCCAGCAGCGTAGCTACCACGGGTTTCGAAGGCAATCAGCCCCAGCATTTT. Translating it yields CASSVATTGFEGNQPQHF.

This sequence joins TRBV27 and TRBJ2-5, with D tentatively TRBD1 (6 bases). CDR1 is MNHEY, CDR2 SMNVEV, per germline (reference sequence). The CDR3 has 14 amino acids. Trimming stripped 1 base from V and 5 bases from J, with 11 bases between. This chain's CDR3 is CASSLFYRAETQYF. The CDR3 DNA reads as TGTGCCAGCAGTTTATTTTACAGGGCGGAGACCCAGTACTTC.

Concerning this clone: The identical CDR3 is also encoded by other nucleotide sequences in the sample. This chain links TRBV7-9 with TRBJ1-3; 9 bases match TRBD1. Losses at the gene ends were 3 bases for V and 0 bases for J; bases not matched to a gene: 0. Germline-derived CDR1 and CDR2 are SEHNR and FQNEAQ (reference sequence). CDR3 length: 15 residues. CDR3 nucleotides: TGTGCCAGCAGCTTGGACAGGGGCTCTGGAAACACCATATATTTT. Protein product: CASSLDRGSGNTIYF.

The chain couples TRBV30 to TRBJ2-3; 8 bases align to TRBD2. This CDR3 has 14 residues. From germline, CDR1 is GTSNPN and CDR2 SVGIG (reference sequence). The J segment lost 2 bases and the V segment lost 3 bases, leaving 4 bases of the junction unmatched. CDR3 sequence (DNA): TGTGCCTGGAGCCTAGCGGGTGACACAGATACGCAGTATTTT. It translates to CAWSLAGDTDTQYF.

V is TRBV7-2 and J is TRBJ2-7; TRBD2 might be the D (7 bases). Per germline, CDR1 SGHTA and CDR2 FQGNSA. V lost 4 bases, J lost 6 bases, and 16 bases lay in between. The CDR3 runs to 14 residues. CDR3 residues: CASSWGGAYGEQYF. For the CDR3, the DNA is TGTGCCAGCAGCTGGGGGGGGGCGTACGGCGAGCAGTACTTC.

V and J are TRBV2 and TRBJ2-1; no clear D. CDR1 is SNHLY and CDR2 is FYNNEI in the germline V gene. Deletions cut 1 base from V and 2 bases from J, with 3 bases between. There are 13 residues in the CDR3. Here the CDR3 DNA reads TGTGCCAGCAGTGAAGTAGCCTACAATGAGCAGTTCTTC. Its translation is CASSEVAYNEQFF.